Listed below are T cell receptor beta chains from one sample, sequenced in a study of blood T cell repertoires in COVID-19. Repertoires were generated with immunoSEQ multiplex PCR, while TCRdb's copy carries only in-frame clones and drops some. The sample lists under 200,000 clones; over 75% were seen once. The specimen was PBMCs or T cells enriched from blood (not recorded which). The origin of the receptors is a woman in her late teens or twenties who had recovered from COVID-19. The CDR3 runs from the conserved cysteine through the conserved F or W. The D gene is left open where the match is weak. Part of the rows lack a size; the others show once, few, many or a class for expanded clones.

size	D	J	V	DNA	CDR3
-	-	TRBJ1-3	TRBV30	TGTGCCTGGAGTACGTACCTAGTCGGAAACACCATATATTTT	CAWSTYLVGNTIYF
-	TRBD2	TRBJ2-7	TRBV11-2	TGTGCCAGCAGCTTACGGACAAGCGGGATGGTCCCCTACGAGCAGTACTTC	CASSLRTSGMVPYEQYF
-	TRBD1	TRBJ2-7	TRBV11-2	TGTGCCAGCAGCTCGGGACAGTTGAACGAGCAGTACTTC	CASSSGQLNEQYF
-	TRBD1	TRBJ2-6	TRBV5-6	TGTGCCAGCAGCCCCCCCCGGACAGGGGGTTTAGCGGCCAACGTCCTGACTTTC	CASSPPRTGGLAANVLTF
-	-	TRBJ2-2	TRBV6-5	TGTGCCAGCAGAAGGGGTACCGGGGAGCTGTTTTTT	CASRRGTGELFF
-	-	TRBJ1-1	TRBV27	TGTGCCAGCACCCTACACGACAGTAGCACTGAAGCTTTCTTT	CASTLHDSSTEAFF
-	TRBD1	TRBJ1-2	TRBV4-3	TGCGCCAGCAGCACCCGGGACAGAGACCACTATGGCTACACCTTC	CASSTRDRDHYGYTF
once	-	TRBJ2-1	TRBV11-1	TGTGCCAGCAGCTTAGAGGAGAATGAGCAGTTCTTC	CASSLEENEQFF
few	TRBD1	TRBJ1-1	TRBV5-1	TGCGCCAGCAGCTTTGGGACAGTGAACACTGAAGCTTTCTTT	CASSFGTVNTEAFF
-	-	TRBJ1-6	TRBV27	TGTGCCAGCAGTTCCGGGGGATTTCCCCTCCACTTT	CASSSGGFPLHF
-	TRBD2	TRBJ2-1	TRBV25-1	TGTGCCAGCAGTCTCCGAAGTGCTAGCGGGGACGGCAATGAGCAGTTCTTC	CASSLRSASGDGNEQFF
-	TRBD2	TRBJ2-6	TRBV7-3	TGTGCCAGCAGCCCTAATGGAGCGGGGACTGGGGCCAACGTCCTGACTTTC	CASSPNGAGTGANVLTF
-	-	TRBJ1-1	TRBV6-2/TRBV6-3	TGTGCCAGCAGTTACTCGTTCGGTAACACTGAAGCTTTCTTT	CASSYSFGNTEAFF
-	TRBD1	TRBJ1-1	TRBV28	TGTGCCAGCAGTTCTTTGACAGGGACGTTATCTGAAGCTTTCTTT	CASSSLTGTLSEAFF
-	TRBD1	TRBJ1-4	TRBV15	TGTGCCACCAGCAGGGCTCACGGGACAGGGCCTGAAAAACTGTTTTTT	CATSRAHGTGPEKLFF
-	-	TRBJ2-2	TRBV28	TGTGCCAGCAGTTCGGGGAGCCGGGTCCCGGAGCTGTTTTTT	CASSSGSRVPELFF
few	-	TRBJ2-2	TRBV28	TGTGCCAGCCACGGGGGGCCCTCGAACACCGGGGAGCTGTTTTTT	CASHGGPSNTGELFF
-	-	TRBJ2-7	TRBV19	TGTGCCAGTAGCCGGCGAGGGGGAGATGAGCAGTACTTC	CASSRRGGDEQYF